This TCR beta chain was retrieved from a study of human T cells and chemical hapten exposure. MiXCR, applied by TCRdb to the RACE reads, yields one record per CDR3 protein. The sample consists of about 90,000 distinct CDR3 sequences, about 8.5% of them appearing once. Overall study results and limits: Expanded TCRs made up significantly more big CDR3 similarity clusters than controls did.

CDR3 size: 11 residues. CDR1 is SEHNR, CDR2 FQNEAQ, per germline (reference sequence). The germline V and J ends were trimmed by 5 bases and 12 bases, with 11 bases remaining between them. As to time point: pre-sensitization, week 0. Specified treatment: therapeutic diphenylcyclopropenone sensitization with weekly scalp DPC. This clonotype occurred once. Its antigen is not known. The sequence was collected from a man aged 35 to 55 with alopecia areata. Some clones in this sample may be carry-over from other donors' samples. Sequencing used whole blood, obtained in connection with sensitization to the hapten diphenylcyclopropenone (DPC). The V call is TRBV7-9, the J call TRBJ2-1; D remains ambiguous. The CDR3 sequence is CASSASPGQFF. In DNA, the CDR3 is TGTGCCAGCAGCGCCTCGCCAGGGCAGTTCTTC.